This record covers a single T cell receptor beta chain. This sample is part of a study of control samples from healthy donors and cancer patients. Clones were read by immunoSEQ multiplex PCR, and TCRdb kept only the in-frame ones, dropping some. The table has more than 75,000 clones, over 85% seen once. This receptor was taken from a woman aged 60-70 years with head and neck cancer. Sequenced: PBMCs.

The CDR3 spells CASSLGGGSGKSSEQYF. CDR3 coding DNA: TGCGCCAGCAGCCTTGGGGGCGGTAGCGGGAAAAGCAGCGAGCAGTACTTC. The chain combines TRBV4-1 with TRBJ2-7; TRBD2 aligns across 8 bases. V was pared by 4 bases and J by 6 bases, with 17 bases of the junction left unmatched. This CDR3 has 17 amino acids. CDR1 is MGHRA, CDR2 YSYEKL, per germline.